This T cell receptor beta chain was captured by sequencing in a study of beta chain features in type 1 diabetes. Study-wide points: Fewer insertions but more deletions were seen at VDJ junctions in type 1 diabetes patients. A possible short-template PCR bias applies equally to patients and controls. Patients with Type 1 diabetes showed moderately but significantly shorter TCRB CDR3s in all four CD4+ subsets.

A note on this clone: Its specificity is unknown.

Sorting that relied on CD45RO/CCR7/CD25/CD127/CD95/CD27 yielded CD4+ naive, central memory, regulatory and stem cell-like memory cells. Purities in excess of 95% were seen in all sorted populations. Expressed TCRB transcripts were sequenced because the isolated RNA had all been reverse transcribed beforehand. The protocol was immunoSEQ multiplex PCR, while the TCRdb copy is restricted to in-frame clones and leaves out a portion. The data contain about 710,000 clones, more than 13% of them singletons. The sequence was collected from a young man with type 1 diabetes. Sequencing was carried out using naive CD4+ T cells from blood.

CDR3 residues: CSVELDYNQPQHF. Written as DNA, the CDR3 is TGCAGCGTTGAATTAGATTACAATCAGCCCCAGCATTTT. This chain connects TRBV29-1 to TRBJ1-5; D ambiguous. The CDR3 has 13 residues. Looked up from germline, CDR1 is SQVTM and CDR2 is ANQGSEA. V was pared by 2 bases and J by 3 bases, with 8 bases between.